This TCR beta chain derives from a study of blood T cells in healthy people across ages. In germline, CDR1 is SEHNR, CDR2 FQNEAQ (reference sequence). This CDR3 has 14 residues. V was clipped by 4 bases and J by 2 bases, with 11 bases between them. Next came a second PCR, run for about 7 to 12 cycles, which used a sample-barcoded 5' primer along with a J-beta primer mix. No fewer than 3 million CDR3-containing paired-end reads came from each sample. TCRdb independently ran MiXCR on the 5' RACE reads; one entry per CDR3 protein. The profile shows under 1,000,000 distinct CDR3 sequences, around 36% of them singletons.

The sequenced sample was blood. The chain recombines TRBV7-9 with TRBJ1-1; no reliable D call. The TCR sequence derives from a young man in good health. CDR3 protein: CASSSTQRNTEAFF. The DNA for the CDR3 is TGTGCCAGCAGCTCGACACAAAGAAACACTGAAGCTTTCTTT. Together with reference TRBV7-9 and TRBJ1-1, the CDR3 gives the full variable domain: DTGVSQNPRHKITKRGQNVTFRCDPISEHNRLYWYRQTLGQGPEFLTYFQNEAQLEKSRLLSDRFSAERPKGSFSTLEIQRTEQGDSAMYLCASSSTQRNTEAFFGQGTRLTVV.